This T cell receptor beta chain was observed in a study of blood T cell repertoires in COVID-19. The CDR3 loop spans 19 amino acids. Germline values: CDR1 SGHRS, CDR2 YFSETQ. Unmatched junction bases numbered 19, after V lost 4 bases and J lost 4 bases. Profiling relied on immunoSEQ multiplex PCR, and the TCRdb table lists in-frame clones only, not all of them. The top ten clones hold about 7.6% of a sample with approximately 94,000 clones, 88% of them seen once. Sample: peripheral blood. This clonotype was obtained from a woman in her 70s with acute or convalescent COVID-19. This chain uses TRBV5-1 with TRBJ2-5; 10 bases match TRBD2. This CDR3 reads CASSPGLGEGLAGAETQYF. In DNA form, the CDR3 reads TGCGCCAGCAGCCCGGGTCTCGGGGAGGGGCTAGCGGGAGCAGAGACCCAGTACTTC.